This is a list of T cell receptor beta chains from one sample in a study of beta chain features in type 1 diabetes. The assay was immunoSEQ multiplex PCR, and TCRdb's table has in-frame clones only and misses some. The sample carries 300,000 to 450,000 clones, 9.6% recorded once. The sample consisted of central memory CD4+ T cells from blood. These receptors all come from a man aged 30 to 39 with type 1 diabetes. Both conserved end residues are part of each CDR3. D genes are given only for firm matches. Expanded clones are given a class, and other clones once, few, many or no size at all.

V gene: TRBV6-5
D gene: .
clone size: few
J gene: TRBJ1-2
CDR3 DNA: TGTGCCAGCAGTCCCCGGGACCGTATGGGCTACACCTTC
CDR3 protein: CASSPRDRMGYTF

V gene: TRBV5-1
D gene: .
clone size: .
J gene: TRBJ2-7
CDR3 DNA: TGCGCCAGCAGCCCGGGGACCATTATCTACGAGCAGTACTTC
CDR3 protein: CASSPGTIIYEQYF

V gene: TRBV4-1
D gene: TRBD1
clone size: .
J gene: TRBJ2-7
CDR3 DNA: TGCGCCAGCAGCCAGCCCGGGACAGGGATCTACGAGCAGTACTTC
CDR3 protein: CASSQPGTGIYEQYF

V gene: TRBV16
D gene: .
clone size: .
J gene: TRBJ1-3
CDR3 DNA: TGTGCCAGCAGCCTTATTAACCCGGGAGGAAACACCATATATTTT
CDR3 protein: CASSLINPGGNTIYF

V gene: TRBV30
D gene: .
clone size: .
J gene: TRBJ2-5
CDR3 DNA: TGTGCCTGGAGTGGGGGAGGGGGTAAAGAGACCCAGTACTTC
CDR3 protein: CAWSGGGGKETQYF

V gene: TRBV5-1
D gene: .
clone size: .
J gene: TRBJ2-2
CDR3 DNA: TGCGCCAGCAGGAACCAGGGAGGGGAGCTGTTTTTT
CDR3 protein: CASRNQGGELFF

V gene: TRBV11-2
D gene: TRBD1
clone size: few
J gene: TRBJ1-1
CDR3 DNA: TGTGCCAGCAGCCGACAGGGAGGGAACACTGAAGCTTTCTTT
CDR3 protein: CASSRQGGNTEAFF

V gene: TRBV6-1
D gene: .
clone size: few
J gene: TRBJ2-7
CDR3 DNA: TGTGCCAGCAGTGAAGGGACCGCCTACGAGCAGTACTTC
CDR3 protein: CASSEGTAYEQYF

V gene: TRBV5-1
D gene: .
clone size: .
J gene: TRBJ2-7
CDR3 DNA: TGCGCCAGCAGCCAGCCGGGAAACTACGAGCAGTACTTC
CDR3 protein: CASSQPGNYEQYF

V gene: TRBV6-1
D gene: .
clone size: few
J gene: TRBJ2-7
CDR3 DNA: TGTGCCAGCAGTTATCAGGGGAGCGAGCAGTACTTC
CDR3 protein: CASSYQGSEQYF

V gene: TRBV5-4
D gene: .
clone size: .
J gene: TRBJ2-1
CDR3 DNA: TGTGCCAGCAGCTCGACAGATATGTCCACTCAGTTCTTC
CDR3 protein: CASSSTDMSTQFF

V gene: TRBV21-1
D gene: .
clone size: many
J gene: TRBJ2-7
CDR3 DNA: TGTGCCAGCAGCGGCCATGGACACCCAGACTCCTACGAGCAGTACTTC
CDR3 protein: CASSGHGHPDSYEQYF

V gene: TRBV6-4
D gene: .
clone size: .
J gene: TRBJ1-1
CDR3 DNA: TGTGCCAGCAGGGCCTCAGGGATTGTGGCTTTCTTT
CDR3 protein: CASRASGIVAFF

V gene: TRBV5-1
D gene: .
clone size: few
J gene: TRBJ2-7
CDR3 DNA: TGCGCCAGCAGCTGGGAGACCTTATACGAGCAGTACTTC
CDR3 protein: CASSWETLYEQYF

V gene: TRBV7-2
D gene: .
clone size: few
J gene: TRBJ2-5
CDR3 DNA: TGTGCCAGCAGTTCAGGGTTCCAAGAGACCCAGTACTTC
CDR3 protein: CASSSGFQETQYF

V gene: TRBV5-1
D gene: .
clone size: few
J gene: TRBJ2-2
CDR3 DNA: TGCGCCAGCAGCTCGAATCCGGGTCTAGGCACCGGGGAGCTGTTTTTT
CDR3 protein: CASSSNPGLGTGELFF

V gene: TRBV5-1
D gene: TRBD1
clone size: few
J gene: TRBJ1-2
CDR3 DNA: TGCGCCAGCAGCTTGGACGGGACAGAAAAACACTATGGCTACACCTTC
CDR3 protein: CASSLDGTEKHYGYTF

V gene: TRBV15
D gene: TRBD1
clone size: many
J gene: TRBJ1-4
CDR3 DNA: TGTGCCACCAGCAGCGGATTGGGACAGGGGTATGAAAAACTGTTTTTT
CDR3 protein: CATSSGLGQGYEKLFF

V gene: TRBV28
D gene: .
clone size: few
J gene: TRBJ2-3
CDR3 DNA: TGTGCCAGCAGTCCGATACCTTCGGGTGTTACGCAGTATTTT
CDR3 protein: CASSPIPSGVTQYF

V gene: TRBV4-3
D gene: .
clone size: .
J gene: TRBJ2-1
CDR3 DNA: TGCGCCAGCAGCCAATCCCGAGGGGGAACCCGCAATGAGCAGTTCTTC
CDR3 protein: CASSQSRGGTRNEQFF

V gene: TRBV5-5
D gene: .
clone size: few
J gene: TRBJ2-1
CDR3 DNA: TGTGCCAGCAGCTTCCAGAGCTCCTACAATGAGCAGTTCTTC
CDR3 protein: CASSFQSSYNEQFF

V gene: TRBV14
D gene: .
clone size: .
J gene: TRBJ2-2
CDR3 DNA: TGTGCCAGCAGCCAAAGCGGAGGGCCGGCCGGGGAGCTGTTTTTT
CDR3 protein: CASSQSGGPAGELFF

V gene: TRBV4-2
D gene: TRBD1
clone size: few
J gene: TRBJ1-2
CDR3 DNA: TGTGCCAGCAGCTCTACTGGGAGGGACAGCTATGGCTACACCTTC
CDR3 protein: CASSSTGRDSYGYTF

V gene: TRBV7-3
D gene: .
clone size: many
J gene: TRBJ1-1
CDR3 DNA: TGTGCCAGCAGCTTAAATAGGGACACTGAAGCTTTCTTT
CDR3 protein: CASSLNRDTEAFF

V gene: TRBV30
D gene: .
clone size: .
J gene: TRBJ1-1
CDR3 DNA: TGTGCCTGGATGTCAGGGAAAGAAGCTTTCTTT
CDR3 protein: CAWMSGKEAFF

V gene: TRBV7-2
D gene: TRBD2
clone size: .
J gene: TRBJ2-1
CDR3 DNA: TGTGCCAGCAGCCGCGGGACTAGCGGGAGCCATGAGCAGTTCTTC
CDR3 protein: CASSRGTSGSHEQFF

V gene: TRBV10-3
D gene: .
clone size: .
J gene: TRBJ2-3
CDR3 DNA: TGTGCCACCCTAAGAGGGGGAAGCACAGATACGCAGTATTTT
CDR3 protein: CATLRGGSTDTQYF

V gene: TRBV2
D gene: .
clone size: many
J gene: TRBJ2-1
CDR3 DNA: TGTGCCAGCAACCGGGGGAGCTATGAGCAGTTCTTC
CDR3 protein: CASNRGSYEQFF

V gene: TRBV9
D gene: .
clone size: .
J gene: TRBJ2-5
CDR3 DNA: TGTGCCAGCAGCGGACCCCCGGGACAGGGAAATAGCGGGAGGACCCAAGAGACCCAGTACTTC
CDR3 protein: CASSGPPGQGNSGRTQETQYF

V gene: TRBV7-2
D gene: TRBD1
clone size: .
J gene: TRBJ2-7
CDR3 DNA: TGTGCCAGCAGCCCGGGACAGCCTTACGAGCAGTACTTC
CDR3 protein: CASSPGQPYEQYF

V gene: TRBV28
D gene: .
clone size: few
J gene: TRBJ1-1
CDR3 DNA: TGTGCCAGCAGTTTACTCGGACAGTTGAACACTGAAGCTTTCTTT
CDR3 protein: CASSLLGQLNTEAFF

V gene: TRBV5-1
D gene: .
clone size: few
J gene: TRBJ1-6
CDR3 DNA: TGCGCCAGCAGCCAAAGGACACTGGAGGATTCACCCCTCCACTTT
CDR3 protein: CASSQRTLEDSPLHF

V gene: TRBV5-1
D gene: .
clone size: few
J gene: TRBJ2-2
CDR3 DNA: TGCGCCAGCAGCTTGTACCTGAACACCGGGGAGCTGTTTTTT
CDR3 protein: CASSLYLNTGELFF

V gene: TRBV30
D gene: .
clone size: few
J gene: TRBJ1-1
CDR3 DNA: TGTGCCTGGATGGCGCACGAGAACACTGAAGCTTTCTTT
CDR3 protein: CAWMAHENTEAFF

V gene: TRBV19
D gene: .
clone size: few
J gene: TRBJ1-2
CDR3 DNA: TGTGCCAGTAGTATACAGGGGACGAACTATGGCTACACCTTC
CDR3 protein: CASSIQGTNYGYTF

V gene: TRBV4-2
D gene: .
clone size: .
J gene: TRBJ1-5
CDR3 DNA: TGTGCCAGCAGCTTGTATGGTCAGCCCCAGCATTTT
CDR3 protein: CASSLYGQPQHF

V gene: TRBV2
D gene: TRBD1
clone size: .
J gene: TRBJ1-5
CDR3 DNA: TGTGCCAGCAGGACAGGGTTTAGCAATCAGCCCCAGCATTTT
CDR3 protein: CASRTGFSNQPQHF

V gene: TRBV28
D gene: TRBD1
clone size: .
J gene: TRBJ2-7
CDR3 DNA: TGTGCCAGCATGGGACAGCCCCTCTACGAGCAGTACTTC
CDR3 protein: CASMGQPLYEQYF

V gene: TRBV27
D gene: TRBD2
clone size: few
J gene: TRBJ2-1
CDR3 DNA: TGTGCCAGCGGAACTAGCGGGAGCTTCCCCAATGAGCAGTTCTTC
CDR3 protein: CASGTSGSFPNEQFF

V gene: TRBV21-1
D gene: .
clone size: many
J gene: TRBJ2-7
CDR3 DNA: TGTGCCAGCAGCAAATCTGCAGGGGGCCTCCCTTACGAGCAGTACTTC
CDR3 protein: CASSKSAGGLPYEQYF

V gene: TRBV11-2
D gene: TRBD2
clone size: .
J gene: TRBJ2-1
CDR3 DNA: TGTGCCAGCAGCTTAACCGTAGCGGGAGGATGGAATGAGCAGTTCTTC
CDR3 protein: CASSLTVAGGWNEQFF

V gene: TRBV4-2
D gene: .
clone size: .
J gene: TRBJ2-3
CDR3 DNA: TGTGCCAGCAGCCAAGATCGTCGGTTCCCAGATACGCAGTATTTT
CDR3 protein: CASSQDRRFPDTQYF

V gene: TRBV6-1
D gene: .
clone size: few
J gene: TRBJ2-3
CDR3 DNA: TGTGCCAGCAGTTTCGTAGATACGCAGTATTTT
CDR3 protein: CASSFVDTQYF

V gene: TRBV9
D gene: .
clone size: few
J gene: TRBJ1-2
CDR3 DNA: TGTGCCAGCAGCCCCCACGAGGGTGGCTACACCTTC
CDR3 protein: CASSPHEGGYTF

V gene: TRBV10-3
D gene: .
clone size: many
J gene: TRBJ2-7
CDR3 DNA: TGTGCCATCAGTGAACAGATCTCCTACGAGCAGTACTTC
CDR3 protein: CAISEQISYEQYF